These 22 T cell receptor beta chains were sequenced from one sample in a study of a mutant IDH1 vaccine in newly diagnosed glioma (dated by TCRdb to the early 2020s). The time point label of this sample denotes: baseline, week 1 (first vaccination visit). The treatment or condition label, read with the paper, signifies: pre-vaccination baseline after standard-of-care therapy. The library was made by the immunoSEQ multiplex PCR assay. Sourced from immuneACCESS, this table was stored by TCRdb with only in-frame sequences that have V and J called. A share of the clones is absent; for the studies checked, an unresolved V gene accounts for under half, and the remainder has no known explanation. Within this sample are roughly 38,000 clones, with about 78% of them counted one time only. The ten largest clones capture approximately 9% of the sample. The sample in question was PBMCs, obtained from a glioma patient treated with radiotherapy, temozolomide or both. The receptors here all came from a man aged 40-55 years with glioma. Some clones in this sample may be carry-over from other donors' samples.

In this sample, this clone turned up a few times. The chain couples TRBV7-3 to TRBJ2-5, with D possibly being TRBD1 or TRBD2 (7 bases each). The CDR3 covers 13 residues. V lost 5 bases and J 7 bases, leaving 14 bases between the germline ends. Germline V CDR1 and CDR2: SGHTA, FQGTGA. This CDR3 is CASSPTGEGTQYF. In nucleotides, the CDR3 is TGTGCCAGCAGCCCCACAGGGGAGGGGACCCAGTACTTC.

This rearrangement joins TRBV27 to TRBJ2-7; TRBD1 might be the D (6 bases). The germline V gene has CDR1 MNHEY and CDR2 SMNVEV (reference sequence). There are 13 residues in the CDR3. Trimming shortened V by 3 bases and J by 3 bases, and 9 bases separated the two germline ends. CDR3 nucleotides: TGTGCCAGCAGTTTTCTGGACAGCTACGAGCAGTACTTC. This translates into CASSFLDSYEQYF.

The V call is TRBV7-9, the J call TRBJ2-7; tentative D call: TRBD1 (7 bases). CDR3 size: 14 residues. Germline values: CDR1 SEHNR, CDR2 FQNEAQ (reference sequence). V lost 2 bases to trimming and J lost 5 bases, with 13 bases between them. The CDR3 nucleotides are TGTGCCAGCAGCTTACAGGGGGGTAGCGACGAGCAGTACTTC. Its translation: CASSLQGGSDEQYF.

The rearrangement uses TRBV11-2 and TRBJ1-1; maybe TRBD1 (6 bases). Trimming stripped 1 base from V and 10 bases from J, with 16 bases between. In germline, CDR1 is SGHAT, CDR2 FQNNGV. CDR3 length: 14 residues. CDR3 DNA: TGTGCCAGCAGCTTAGGTCGGGGGCGCGCAAGAGCTTTCTTT. Translation: CASSLGRGRARAFF.

This chain links TRBV18 with TRBJ1-1; possible D gene TRBD1, 6 bases. Deletions cut 6 bases from V and 1 base from J, with 15 bases between. Germline V gives CDR1 KGHSH, CDR2 LQKENI. This CDR3 region has 15 residues. The CDR3 reads CASSQTGSGNTEAFF. The DNA for the CDR3 is TGTGCCAGCTCCCAAACAGGGTCGGGGAACACTGAAGCTTTCTTT.

V and J are TRBV27 and TRBJ2-3; 8 bases match TRBD2. Germline V gene data show CDR1 as MNHEY and CDR2 as SMNVEV (reference sequence). V shed 6 bases, J shed 4 bases, and the junction held 6 bases outside the gene matches. The CDR3 extends over 14 amino acids. As DNA, the CDR3 is TGTGCCAGCAGGACCGGGACTAGAGCAGATACGCAGTATTTT. Its translation: CASRTGTRADTQYF.

This clone was seen more than once but under ten times. This chain uses TRBV10-2 with TRBJ2-5; 10 bases line up with TRBD2. V trimming: 6 bases; J trimming: 1 base; junction bases outside the gene matches: 11. The CDR3 has 17 residues. Germline CDR1 reads WSHSY; CDR2 reads SAAADI. The CDR3, as DNA: TGCGCCAGCAGCTCCACCTCCCTAGCGGGGGTCCAAGAGACCCAGTACTTC. This sequence encodes CASSSTSLAGVQETQYF.

This rearrangement joins TRBV30 to TRBJ1-1; the D is unclear. Per germline, CDR1 GTSNPN and CDR2 SVGIG (reference sequence). There are 11 residues in the CDR3. The ends were cut back, 2 bases at V and 7 bases at J, with 8 bases in the middle. CDR3 DNA: TGTGCCTGGAGTTCTCGAGTTGAAGCTTTCTTT. It encodes CAWSSRVEAFF.

The chain recombines TRBV7-8 with TRBJ2-5; D perhaps matches TRBD2 (5 bases). Germline assignment: CDR1 SGHVS and CDR2 FQNEAQ. V lost 1 base and J lost 6, with 21 bases in between. This CDR3 has 17 residues. CDR3 sequence (DNA): TGTGCCAGCAGCTTAGATCGGGTCGGCGGGCCCCGTAAGACCCAGTACTTC. It translates to CASSLDRVGGPRKTQYF.

V is TRBV19 and J is TRBJ2-7; D is possibly TRBD1 or TRBD2 (5 bases each). Germline CDR1 is LNHDA and CDR2 is SQIVND (reference sequence). This CDR3 is 15 amino acids long. Trimming removed 6 bases at V and 2 bases at J, with 17 bases between. The CDR3 region has the DNA TGTGCCAGTAGGCCGGGGTTTGGGACCCCCTACGAGCAGTACTTC. Amino acids: CASRPGFGTPYEQYF.

By proportion, this clone is medium-sized. The chain links TRBV5-5 to TRBJ1-1; no definite D call. Germline V lookup: CDR1 SGHKS, CDR2 YYEKEE (reference sequence). Trimming removed 0 bases at V and 7 bases at J, with 10 bases between. The length of the CDR3 is 13 residues. CDR3 loop: CASSLGLEGEAFF. Here the CDR3 DNA reads TGTGCCAGCAGCTTGGGGCTCGAGGGTGAAGCTTTCTTT.

The rearrangement joins TRBV14 to TRBJ2-3; D might be TRBD2 (5 bases). Trimming removed 4 bases at V and 0 bases at J, with 11 bases between. CDR3 length: 15 residues. CDR1 and CDR2 from the germline V gene are SGHDN and FVKESK. The CDR3 sequence is CASSPYRGSTDTQYF. The CDR3 DNA reads as TGTGCCAGCAGCCCCTACCGGGGTAGCACAGATACGCAGTATTTT.

The rearrangement uses TRBV6-5 and TRBJ1-1; no clear D. This CDR3 is built from 14 residues. Trimming removed 5 bases at V and 2 bases at J, with 12 bases between. Germline CDR1 MNHEY, CDR2 SVGAGI. CDR3 protein: CASSLLQENTEAFF. CDR3 coding DNA: TGTGCCAGCAGTCTACTACAAGAAAACACTGAAGCTTTCTTT.

This clone was seen a few times. The V call is TRBV10-1, the J call TRBJ1-1; possible D gene TRBD1, 6 bases. This CDR3 contains 14 residues. Trimming removed 5 bases at V and 4 bases at J, with 14 bases between. Germline CDR1 is WNHNN and CDR2 is SYGVQD (reference sequence). CDR3 sequence: CASSWSGEATEAFF. DNA of the CDR3: TGCGCCAGCAGTTGGTCAGGGGAGGCCACTGAAGCTTTCTTT.

The rearrangement joins TRBV9 to TRBJ1-6, with 7 bases fitting TRBD1. Germline V gene sequence: CDR1 SGDLS, CDR2 YYNGEE. The CDR3 loop spans 15 amino acids. V trimming: 3 bases; J trimming: 6 bases; junction bases outside the gene matches: 6. The CDR3 loop reads CASSARDRTNSPLHF. The CDR3 nucleotides are TGTGCCAGCAGCGCACGGGACAGAACTAATTCACCCCTCCACTTT.

This clone was seen just once. The chain combines TRBV5-1 with TRBJ2-3, with TRBD2 matching over 10 bases. V dropped 1 base and J dropped 5; count of bases not matched to a gene: 7. Germline CDR1 SGHRS, CDR2 YFSETQ. The CDR3 has 16 residues. The CDR3 nucleotides read TGCGCCAGCAGCTTGCGTTCTAGCGGGGGCGGAGATACGCAGTATTTT. Translated, it gives CASSLRSSGGGDTQYF.

CDR3 in DNA: TGCGCCAGCAGCTTACGACTGACAGGGTCTGGCTACACCTTC. Residues: CASSLRLTGSGYTF. The rearrangement uses TRBV5-1 and TRBJ1-2, with 7 positions matching TRBD1. Germline V CDR1 and CDR2: SGHRS, YFSETQ. The CDR3 spans 14 residues. With V trimmed by 2 bases and J by 7 bases, 8 bases remained unmatched.

Details on this clone: At the DNA level, this CDR3 is encoded by other sequences in the same sample as well. The chain combines TRBV29-1 with TRBJ1-5, with D uncertain. CDR1 SQVTM and CDR2 ANQGSEA come from the germline V gene. This CDR3 comprises 13 residues. The ends were cut back, 2 bases at V and 5 bases at J, with 10 bases in the middle. The CDR3 region has the DNA TGCAGCGTTGAACTCTCCGGCGATCAGCCCCAGCATTTT. Protein product: CSVELSGDQPQHF.

The V and J genes are TRBV9 and TRBJ1-1; D is unclear. The CDR3 loop spans 13 amino acids. CDR1 is SGDLS, CDR2 YYNGEE, per germline. Trimming removed 0 bases at V and 0 bases at J, with 3 bases between. The DNA of the CDR3 is TGTGCCAGCAGCGTAGTCTTGAACACTGAAGCTTTCTTT. It codes for CASSVVLNTEAFF.

V gene TRBV30 combines with J gene TRBJ1-4; D unclear. Trimming stripped 4 bases from V and 8 bases from J, with 8 bases between. CDR3 length: 11 amino acids. Germline CDR1 is GTSNPN and CDR2 is SVGIG (reference sequence). CDR3 loop: CAWMGWEKLFF. The CDR3 DNA is TGTGCCTGGATGGGGTGGGAAAAACTGTTTTTT.

The chain combines TRBV7-2 with TRBJ2-7; TRBD2 matches at 7 bases. Germline V gives CDR1 SGHTA, CDR2 FQGNSA. V trimming: 5 bases; J trimming: 2 bases; junction bases outside the gene matches: 3. This CDR3 is 13 amino acids long. CDR3 protein: CASSLGLAYEQYF. DNA of the CDR3: TGTGCCAGCAGCCTTGGACTAGCCTACGAGCAGTACTTC.

This clone has just a few counts. The rearrangement joins TRBV5-1 to TRBJ2-4; 7 bases align to TRBD1. V was clipped by 0 bases and J by 2 bases; unmatched bases: 5. The germline CDR1 and CDR2 sequences are SGHRS and YFSETQ. The CDR3 extends over 16 amino acids. The chain's CDR3 is CASSLAPGQTKNIQYF. The CDR3 DNA sequence: TGCGCCAGCAGCTTGGCCCCGGGACAGACCAAAAACATTCAGTACTTC.